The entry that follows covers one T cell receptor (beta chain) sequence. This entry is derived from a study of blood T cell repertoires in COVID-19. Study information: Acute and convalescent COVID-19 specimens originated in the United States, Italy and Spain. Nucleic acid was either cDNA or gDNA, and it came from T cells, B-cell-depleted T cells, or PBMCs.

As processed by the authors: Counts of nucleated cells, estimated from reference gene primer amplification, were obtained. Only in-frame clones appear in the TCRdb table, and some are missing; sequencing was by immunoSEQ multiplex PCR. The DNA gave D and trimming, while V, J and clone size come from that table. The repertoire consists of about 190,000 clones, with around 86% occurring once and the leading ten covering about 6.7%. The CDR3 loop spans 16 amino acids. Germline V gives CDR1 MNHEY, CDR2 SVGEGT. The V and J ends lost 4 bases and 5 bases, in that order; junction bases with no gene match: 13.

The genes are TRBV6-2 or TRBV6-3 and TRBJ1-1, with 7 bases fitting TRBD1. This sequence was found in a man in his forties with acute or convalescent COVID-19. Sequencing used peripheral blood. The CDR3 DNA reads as TGTGCCAGCAGTTTCTCCAGGGGGAGCCGCCATACTGAAGCTTTCTTT. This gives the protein CASSFSRGSRHTEAFF.